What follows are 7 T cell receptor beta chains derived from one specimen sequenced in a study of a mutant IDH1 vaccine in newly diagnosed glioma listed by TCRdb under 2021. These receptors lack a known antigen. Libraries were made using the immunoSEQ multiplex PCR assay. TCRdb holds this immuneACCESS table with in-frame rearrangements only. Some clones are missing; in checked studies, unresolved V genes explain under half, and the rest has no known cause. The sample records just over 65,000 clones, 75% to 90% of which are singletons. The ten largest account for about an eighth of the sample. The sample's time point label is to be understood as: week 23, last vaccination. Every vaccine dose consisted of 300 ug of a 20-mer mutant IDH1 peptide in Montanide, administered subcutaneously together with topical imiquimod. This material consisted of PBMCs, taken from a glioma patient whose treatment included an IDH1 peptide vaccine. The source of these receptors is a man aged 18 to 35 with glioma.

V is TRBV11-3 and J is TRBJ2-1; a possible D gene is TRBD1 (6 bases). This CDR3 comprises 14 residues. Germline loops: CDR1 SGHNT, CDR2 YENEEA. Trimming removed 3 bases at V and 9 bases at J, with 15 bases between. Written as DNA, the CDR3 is TGTGCCAGCAGCTTGGCCGGACAGCTCAGTGAGCAGTTCTTC. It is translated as CASSLAGQLSEQFF.

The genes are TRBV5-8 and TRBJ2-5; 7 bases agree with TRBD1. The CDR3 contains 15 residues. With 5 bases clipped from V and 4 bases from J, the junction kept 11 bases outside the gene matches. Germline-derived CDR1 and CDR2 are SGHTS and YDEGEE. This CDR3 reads CASSWTGLNGETQYF. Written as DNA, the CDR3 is TGTGCCAGCAGTTGGACAGGCCTCAACGGAGAGACCCAGTACTTC.

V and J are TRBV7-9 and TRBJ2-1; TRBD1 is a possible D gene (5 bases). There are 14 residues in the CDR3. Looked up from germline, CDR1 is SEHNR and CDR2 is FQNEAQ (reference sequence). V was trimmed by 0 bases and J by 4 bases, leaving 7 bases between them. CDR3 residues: CASSLAGVYNEQFF. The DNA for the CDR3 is TGTGCCAGCAGCTTAGCAGGGGTATACAATGAGCAGTTCTTC.

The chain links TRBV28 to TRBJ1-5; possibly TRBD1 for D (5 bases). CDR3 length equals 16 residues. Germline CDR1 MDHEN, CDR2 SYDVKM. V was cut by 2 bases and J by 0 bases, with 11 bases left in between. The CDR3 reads CASSLQGAYSNQPQHF. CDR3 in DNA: TGTGCCAGCAGTTTACAGGGCGCGTATAGCAATCAGCCCCAGCATTTT.

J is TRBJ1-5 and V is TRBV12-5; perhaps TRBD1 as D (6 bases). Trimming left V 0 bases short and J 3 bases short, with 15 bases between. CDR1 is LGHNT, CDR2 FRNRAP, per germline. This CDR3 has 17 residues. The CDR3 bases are TGTGCTAGTGGTTTGGTATCCCTCTACAGGGACAATCAGCCCCAGCATTTT. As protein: CASGLVSLYRDNQPQHF.

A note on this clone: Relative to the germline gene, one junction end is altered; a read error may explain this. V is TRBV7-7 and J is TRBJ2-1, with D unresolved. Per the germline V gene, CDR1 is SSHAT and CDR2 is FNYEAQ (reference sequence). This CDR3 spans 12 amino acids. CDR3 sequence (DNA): TGTGCTAGCAGCTTAGATGGGTATGAGCAGTTCTTC. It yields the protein CASSLDGYEQFF.

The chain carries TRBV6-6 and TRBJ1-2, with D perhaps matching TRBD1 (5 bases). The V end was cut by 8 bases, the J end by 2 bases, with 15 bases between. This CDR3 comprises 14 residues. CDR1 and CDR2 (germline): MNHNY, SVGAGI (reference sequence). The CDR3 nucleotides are TGTGCCAGCTTACGACAGCCGCGGAACTATGGCTACACCTTC. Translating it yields CASLRQPRNYGYTF.